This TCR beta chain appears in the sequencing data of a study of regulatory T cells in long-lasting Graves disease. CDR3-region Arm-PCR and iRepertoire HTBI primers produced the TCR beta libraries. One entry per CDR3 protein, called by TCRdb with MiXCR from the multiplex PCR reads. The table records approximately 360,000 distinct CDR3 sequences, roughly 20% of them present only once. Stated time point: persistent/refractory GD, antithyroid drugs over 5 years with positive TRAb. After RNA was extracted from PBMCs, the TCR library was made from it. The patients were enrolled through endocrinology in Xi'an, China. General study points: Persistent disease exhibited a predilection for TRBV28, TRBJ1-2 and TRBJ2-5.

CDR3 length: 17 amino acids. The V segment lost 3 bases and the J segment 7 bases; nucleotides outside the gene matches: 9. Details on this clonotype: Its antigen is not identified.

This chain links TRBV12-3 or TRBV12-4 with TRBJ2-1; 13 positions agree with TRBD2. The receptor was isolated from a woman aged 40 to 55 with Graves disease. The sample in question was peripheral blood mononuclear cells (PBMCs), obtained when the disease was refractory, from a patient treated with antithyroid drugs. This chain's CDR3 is CASSFTGGLAGVNEQFF. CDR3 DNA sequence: TGTGCCAGCAGTTTCACCGGAGGACTAGCGGGAGTGAATGAGCAGTTCTTC.